Listed here are 9 T cell receptor beta chains from one sample, sequenced in a study of blood T cell repertoires in COVID-19. Data came from immunoSEQ multiplex PCR; TCRdb stores just in-frame clones and leaves some out. The sample yields roughly 150,000 clones, roughly 80% seen once. The sequenced material came from peripheral blood. The receptors here all came from an elderly woman with acute or convalescent COVID-19.

The chain uses TRBV19 and TRBJ1-1; tentatively, D is TRBD1 (5 bases). V was clipped by 6 bases and J by 1 base, with 18 bases between them. The CDR3 totals 16 residues. Germline CDR1 reads LNHDA; CDR2 reads SQIVND (reference sequence). The CDR3 loop reads CASSKPSRAANTEAFF. In DNA, the CDR3 is TGTGCCAGTAGCAAACCCTCCAGGGCAGCGAACACTGAAGCTTTCTTT. The full variable domain, completed using reference TRBV19 and TRBJ1-1, is DGGITQSPKYLFRKEGQNVTLSCEQNLNHDAMYWYRQDPGQGLRLIYYSQIVNDFQKGDIAEGYSVSREKKESFPLTVTSAQKNPTAFYLCASSKPSRAANTEAFFGQGTRLTVV.

The chain carries TRBV2 and TRBJ1-3; no clear D. The CDR3 sequence is 15 residues long. V was clipped by 6 bases and J by 2 bases, with 14 bases between them. Germline V gives CDR1 SNHLY, CDR2 FYNNEI. The CDR3 sequence: CASSPLGATGNTIYF. CDR3 in DNA: TGTGCCAGCAGCCCCTTGGGCGCTACTGGAAACACCATATATTTT.

Remarks on this clone: A much larger clone is a single base away; this may be a read error. Different DNA sequences within this sample yield the same CDR3. V gene TRBV6-2 or TRBV6-3 combines with J gene TRBJ1-5; the match to TRBD1 covers 7 bases. The CDR3 contains 13 residues. Germline assignment: CDR1 MNHEY and CDR2 SVGEGT. CDR3 coding DNA: TGTGCTAGCAGTGGGACAGAAAATCAGCCCCAGCATTTT. This codes for CASSGTENQPQHF.

The chain has TRBV21-1 and TRBJ2-2; TRBD1 reflects the table's D call only, with no check against the DNA. TRBV21-1 is termed a pseudogene. This CDR3 has 15 amino acids. The CDR3 DNA reads as TGTGCCAGGGGACACCCCGGACCCAACACCGGGGAGCTGTTTTTT. Protein product: CARGHPGPNTGELFF.

This clone came up once. The chain has TRBV9 and TRBJ2-3; possible D gene TRBD1, 6 bases. CDR1 and CDR2 from the germline V gene are SGDLS and YYNGEE. V lost 0 bases and J lost 2, with 10 bases in between. The CDR3 is made up of 15 amino acids. DNA for the CDR3: TGTGCCAGCAGCGTAGGGGTGGGGGCCACAGATACGCAGTATTTT. Translating gives CASSVGVGATDTQYF.

The chain uses TRBV5-4 and TRBJ2-1, with a tentative D call TRBD1 (5 bases). Deletions cut 6 bases from V and 6 bases from J, with 13 bases between. CDR1 SGHNT and CDR2 YYREEE come from the germline V gene (reference sequence). CDR3 length: 13 amino acids. The CDR3 sequence is CASIDLDSNEQFF. Here the CDR3 DNA reads TGTGCCAGCATCGATCTCGACAGCAATGAGCAGTTCTTC.

The chain uses TRBV5-5 and TRBJ2-5; 10 bases line up with TRBD2. Trimming took 5 bases from V and 4 from J; bases not matched to a gene: 2. Germline V CDR1 and CDR2: SGHKS, YYEKEE (reference sequence). There are 13 residues in the CDR3. Here the CDR3 reads CASSRLAGETQYF. The CDR3 DNA reads as TGTGCCAGCAGTAGACTAGCGGGAGAGACCCAGTACTTC.

This chain uses TRBV12-3 or TRBV12-4 with TRBJ1-1; 7 bases agree with TRBD1. Trimming cost V 4 bases and J 9 bases; bases outside gene matches: 2. The CDR3 contains 11 residues. The chain's CDR3 is CASSSTGKAFF. CDR3 DNA: TGTGCCAGCAGTTCGACAGGGAAAGCTTTCTTT.

J is TRBJ1-1 and V is TRBV19, with 7 bases lining up with TRBD1. From germline, CDR1 is LNHDA and CDR2 SQIVND (reference sequence). The J segment lost 6 bases and the V segment lost 5 bases, leaving 15 bases of the junction unmatched. The CDR3 is 16 residues long. The CDR3 nucleotides read TGTGCCAGTAGTGCCCGGACAGGTACCCCCTACCCTGAAGCTTTCTTT. It encodes CASSARTGTPYPEAFF.